This TCR beta chain was identified during a study of blood T cell repertoires in COVID-19. About the study: Whether acute or convalescent, the COVID-19 samples came from the United States, Italy and Spain.

The V gene's germline CDR1 is LGHNA and CDR2 YSLEER. This CDR3 has 14 residues. Losses at the gene ends were 0 bases for V and 7 bases for J; bases not matched to a gene: 4. TCRdb's copy holds only in-frame clones and misses some; the assay was immunoSEQ multiplex PCR. The sample has roughly 310,000 clones, around 90% seen once. Participant-reported clinical history was the basis for cohort assignment. This chain joins TRBV4-3 and TRBJ1-2, with 8 bases aligning to TRBD1. This TCR was recovered from a man aged 60 to 75 who had recovered from COVID-19. The sequencing sample was made of PBMCs or T cells enriched from blood (not recorded which). In DNA form, the CDR3 reads TGCGCCAGCAGCCAAGATAGACAGGGGCTTGGCTACACCTTC. Protein product: CASSQDRQGLGYTF.